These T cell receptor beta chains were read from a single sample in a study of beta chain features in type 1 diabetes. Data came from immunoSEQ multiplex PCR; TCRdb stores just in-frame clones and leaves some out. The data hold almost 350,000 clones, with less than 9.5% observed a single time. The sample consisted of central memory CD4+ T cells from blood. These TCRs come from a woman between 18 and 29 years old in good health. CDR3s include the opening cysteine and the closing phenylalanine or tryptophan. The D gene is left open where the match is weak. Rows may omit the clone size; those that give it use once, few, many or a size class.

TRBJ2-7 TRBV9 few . CASSVDPGAYEQYF TGTGCCAGCAGCGTAGATCCAGGGGCCTACGAGCAGTACTTC
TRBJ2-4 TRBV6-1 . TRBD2 CASSEALQLAVKLAKNIQYF TGTGCCAGCAGTGAAGCGCTTCAACTAGCGGTCAAACTAGCCAAAAACATTCAGTACTTC
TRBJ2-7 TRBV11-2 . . CASSQQWGHSYEQYF TGTGCCAGCAGCCAACAGTGGGGACATTCTTACGAGCAGTACTTC
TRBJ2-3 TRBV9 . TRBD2 CASSVSRLREETDTQYF TGTGCCAGCAGCGTAAGTCGATTGCGGGAGGAGACAGATACGCAGTATTTT
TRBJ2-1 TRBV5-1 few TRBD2 CASSRTTSGSYNEQFF TGCGCCAGCAGCCGGACTACTAGCGGGAGTTACAATGAGCAGTTCTTC
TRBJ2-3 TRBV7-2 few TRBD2 CASSTGTSGRASTDTQYF TGTGCCAGCAGCACCGGGACTAGCGGGAGGGCTAGCACAGATACGCAGTATTTT
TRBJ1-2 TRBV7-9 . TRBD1 CASSSQQGRGGYTF TGTGCCAGCAGCTCTCAACAGGGGAGGGGTGGCTACACCTTC
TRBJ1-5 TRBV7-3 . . CASSLVQGGNQPQHF TGTGCCAGCAGCTTAGTTCAGGGTGGCAATCAGCCCCAGCATTTT
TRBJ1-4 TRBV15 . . CATSRDLGEKLFF TGTGCCACCAGCAGAGATCTGGGTGAAAAACTGTTTTTT
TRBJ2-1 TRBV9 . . CASSVVPSAGNEQFF TGTGCCAGCAGCGTAGTTCCCAGCGCGGGCAATGAGCAGTTCTTC
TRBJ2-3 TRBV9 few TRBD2 CASSLGLAGRDTQYF TGTGCCAGCAGCCTTGGACTAGCGGGAAGAGATACGCAGTATTTT
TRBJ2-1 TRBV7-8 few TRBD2 CASSLSAGGFYYNEQFF TGTGCCAGCAGCTTATCTGCGGGAGGATTTTACTACAATGAGCAGTTCTTC
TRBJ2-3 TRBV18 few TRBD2 CASSPLSRGSLDTQYF TGTGCCAGCTCACCACTTTCTCGCGGGAGTTTGGATACGCAGTATTTT
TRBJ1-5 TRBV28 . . CASTTPGGRGNQPQHF TGTGCCAGCACTACCCCGGGGGGTCGAGGCAATCAGCCCCAGCATTTT
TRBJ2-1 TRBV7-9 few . CASSLARPVF TGTGCCAGCAGCTTAGCCCGGCCGGTCTTC
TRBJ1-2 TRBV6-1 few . CASRGDSYGYTF TGTGCCAGCAGAGGAGACAGCTATGGCTACACCTTC
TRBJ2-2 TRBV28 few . CASSSPGTGTGELFF TGTGCCAGCAGTTCCCCAGGGACCGGCACCGGGGAGCTGTTTTTT
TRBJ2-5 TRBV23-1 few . CASSHPGTPLPKTQYF TGCGCCAGCAGTCACCCCGGGACCCCACTCCCCAAGACCCAGTACTTC
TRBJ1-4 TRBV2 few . CASRFYDGINEKLFF TGTGCCAGCCGCTTCTACGACGGGATTAATGAAAAACTGTTTTTT
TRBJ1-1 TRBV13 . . CASRFGVTNTEAFF TGTGCCAGCAGGTTTGGGGTCACGAACACTGAAGCTTTCTTT
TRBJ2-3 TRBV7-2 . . CASSLTRPDTQYF TGTGCCAGCAGCTTGACTAGGCCAGATACGCAGTATTTT
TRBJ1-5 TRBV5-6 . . CASSLYGWDQPQHF TGTGCCAGCAGCTTGTACGGGTGGGATCAGCCCCAGCATTTT
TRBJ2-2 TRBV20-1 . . CSGLTGELFF TGCAGTGGCCTTACCGGGGAGCTGTTTTTT
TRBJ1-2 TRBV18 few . CASRLTVSYGYTF TGTGCCAGCCGATTGACAGTCAGTTATGGCTACACCTTC
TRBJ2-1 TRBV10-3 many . CAIKAGRGEQFF TGTGCCATCAAGGCAGGGAGAGGTGAGCAGTTCTTC
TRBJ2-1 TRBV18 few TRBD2 CASSPTSGTIDEQFF TGTGCCAGCTCACCGACTAGCGGGACAATCGATGAGCAGTTCTTC
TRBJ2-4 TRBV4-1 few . CASSQDPGVDKNIQYF TGCGCCAGCAGCCAAGATCCAGGGGTAGACAAAAACATTCAGTACTTC
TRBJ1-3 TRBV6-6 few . CASRWRSGNTIYF TGTGCCAGCCGTTGGAGGTCTGGAAACACCATATATTTT
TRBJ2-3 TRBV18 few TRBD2 CASSPRLAGDRTDTQYF TGTGCCAGCTCACCTCGACTAGCGGGAGATCGCACAGATACGCAGTATTTT
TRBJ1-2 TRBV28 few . CASSPRVGVYGYTF TGTGCCAGCAGCCCGAGAGTAGGGGTCTATGGCTACACCTTC
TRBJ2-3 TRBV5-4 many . CASSWGGKVDTQYF TGTGCCAGCAGCTGGGGCGGGAAGGTGGATACGCAGTATTTT
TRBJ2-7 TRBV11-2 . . CASSLGKRAVGYEQYF TGTGCCAGCAGCTTAGGGAAAAGGGCAGTTGGTTACGAGCAGTACTTC
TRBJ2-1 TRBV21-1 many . CASSEKMAGGGTYNEQFF TGTGCCAGCAGCGAAAAGATGGCTGGCGGGGGAACCTACAATGAGCAGTTCTTC
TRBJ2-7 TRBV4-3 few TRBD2 CASSQAVTSARAEQYF TGCGCCAGCAGCCAAGCTGTTACTAGCGCGCGAGCCGAGCAGTACTTC
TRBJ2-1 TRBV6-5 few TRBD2 CASSYSASGTYNEQFF TGTGCCAGCAGTTACTCAGCTAGCGGGACCTACAATGAGCAGTTCTTC
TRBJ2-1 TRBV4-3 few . CASSQPGLRDEQFF TGCGCCAGCAGCCAGCCGGGACTCAGGGATGAGCAGTTCTTC
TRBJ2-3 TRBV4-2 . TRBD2 CASSPIGGSATQYF TGTGCCAGCAGCCCTATCGGGGGGAGTGCTACGCAGTATTTT
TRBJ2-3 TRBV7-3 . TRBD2 CASSLLPLGSGRATDTQYF TGTGCCAGCAGCTTACTCCCCTTGGGTAGCGGGAGGGCCACAGATACGCAGTATTTT
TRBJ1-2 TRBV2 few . CASSLQGIGGYTF TGTGCCAGCAGTCTCCAGGGGATTGGTGGCTACACCTTC
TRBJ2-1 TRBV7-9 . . CASSLEYEEQFF TGTGCCAGCAGCTTGGAATACGAGGAGCAGTTCTTC
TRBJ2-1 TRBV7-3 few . CASSSQMYNEQFF TGTGCCAGCAGCTCCCAGATGTACAATGAGCAGTTCTTC
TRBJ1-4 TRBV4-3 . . CASSQDLGHGEKLFF TGCGCCAGCAGCCAAGATCTGGGGCACGGGGAAAAACTGTTTTTT
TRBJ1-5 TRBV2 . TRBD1 CASSGETGDQPQHF TGTGCCAGCAGTGGGGAGACAGGGGATCAGCCCCAGCATTTT
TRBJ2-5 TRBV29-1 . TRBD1 CSVERDSAEETQYF TGCAGCGTTGAAAGGGACAGCGCGGAAGAGACCCAGTACTTC
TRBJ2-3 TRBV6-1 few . CASSSGEGTDTQYF TGTGCCAGCAGTTCGGGAGAAGGCACAGATACGCAGTATTTT